A selection of T cell receptor beta chains follows, all from one sample in a study of shared clonotypes between healthy human individuals. Sequencing was performed with immunoSEQ multiplex PCR; in TCRdb, only in-frame clones are kept and a portion is missing. In the table there are about 1.1 million clones, 60% to 80% of which are singletons. The source material was memory CD4+ T cells from PBMCs. These receptors originate from a man younger than 35 in good health. Some clones in this sample may be carry-over from other donors' samples. Both conserved end residues are trimmed from each CDR3. The D gene is left open where the match is weak.

v_call: TRBV7-8
d_call: TRBD2
cdr3_aa: ASSLVLAGETYEQY

v_call: TRBV28
d_call: -
cdr3_aa: ASRQGMGGYT

v_call: TRBV7-9
d_call: TRBD2
cdr3_aa: ASSSTSGSRYEQY

v_call: TRBV20-1
d_call: -
cdr3_aa: SARDRLGYT

v_call: TRBV5-1
d_call: TRBD1
cdr3_aa: ASVDIPGQGANYGYT

v_call: TRBV19
d_call: TRBD2
cdr3_aa: ASRTSGSRYNEQF

v_call: TRBV29-1
d_call: TRBD1
cdr3_aa: SVQGQASYNEQF

v_call: TRBV19
d_call: -
cdr3_aa: ASSMRLRGGHSNQPQH

v_call: TRBV10-2
d_call: TRBD2
cdr3_aa: ASLLAGRYNEQF

v_call: TRBV2
d_call: -
cdr3_aa: ASSGVGSYEQY

v_call: TRBV2
d_call: -
cdr3_aa: ASMTSGFYNEQF

v_call: TRBV6-1
d_call: -
cdr3_aa: ASSEPSPGSPLH

v_call: TRBV6-5
d_call: -
cdr3_aa: ASSSTTDQPQH

v_call: TRBV29-1
d_call: -
cdr3_aa: SVELNTEAF

v_call: TRBV11-2
d_call: -
cdr3_aa: ASSLDLRGNEQF